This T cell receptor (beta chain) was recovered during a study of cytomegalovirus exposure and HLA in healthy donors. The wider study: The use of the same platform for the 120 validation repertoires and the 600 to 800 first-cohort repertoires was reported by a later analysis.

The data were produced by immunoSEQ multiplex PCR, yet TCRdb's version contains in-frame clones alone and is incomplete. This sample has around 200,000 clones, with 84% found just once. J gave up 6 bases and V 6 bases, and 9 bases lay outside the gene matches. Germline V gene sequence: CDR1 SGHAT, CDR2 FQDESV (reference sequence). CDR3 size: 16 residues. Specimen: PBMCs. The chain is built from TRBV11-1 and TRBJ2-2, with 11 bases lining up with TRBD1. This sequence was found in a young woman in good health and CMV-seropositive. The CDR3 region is CASRQGQGAGAGELFF. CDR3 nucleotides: TGTGCCAGCAGACAAGGACAGGGGGCCGGGGCCGGGGAGCTGTTTTTT. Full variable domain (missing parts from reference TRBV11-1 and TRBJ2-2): EAEVAQSPRYKITEKSQAVAFWCDPISGHATLYWYRQILGQGPELLVQFQDESVVDDSQLPKDRFSAERLKGVDSTLKIQPAELGDSAMYLCASRQGQGAGAGELFFGEGSRLTVL.